The source of this T cell receptor beta chain is a study of blood T cell repertoires in COVID-19. Here immunoSEQ multiplex PCR was the method, and the copy in TCRdb shows in-frame clones only, minus some. The sample has 140,000 to 150,000 clones, roughly 90% seen once. V lost 2 bases and J 2 bases, leaving 18 bases between the germline ends. The germline CDR1 and CDR2 sequences are GTSNPN and SVGIG (reference sequence). The CDR3 sequence is 16 residues long. The sequencing input was peripheral blood. The V gene is TRBV30, the J gene TRBJ2-5; D remains ambiguous. The receptor comes from a man in his 70s with acute or convalescent COVID-19. The CDR3 spells CAWSFKQSLWQETQYF. The CDR3 bases are TGTGCCTGGAGTTTCAAACAGTCCCTGTGGCAAGAGACCCAGTACTTC.